The rows below give T cell receptor beta chains drawn from one sample of a study of cytomegalovirus exposure and HLA in healthy donors. Libraries were prepared by immunoSEQ multiplex PCR; TCRdb keeps only in-frame clonotypes and omits some of them. This sample has roughly 200,000 clones, with 9.5% found just once. The specimen sequenced was PBMCs. The receptors were gathered from a woman aged 30 to 39 in good health and CMV-seropositive. CDR3s include the opening cysteine and the closing phenylalanine or tryptophan. A D gene is named only where the DNA matches it firmly. Size is stated for part of the rows, as once, few or many counts, or as a class when the clone is expanded.

TRBD2	-	TRBV19	TRBJ2-1	TGTGCCAGTAGGAGGGTAGCGGGTAGCTCCTACAATGAGCAGTTCTTC	CASRRVAGSSYNEQFF
TRBD1	-	TRBV27	TRBJ1-1	TGTGCCAGCAGTTTATCGCCCGGACAGGTAACAGGGTGGATGAACACTGAAGCTTTCTTT	CASSLSPGQVTGWMNTEAFF
-	few	TRBV5-1	TRBJ2-7	TGCGCCAGCAGCTGGGGGCCTACTTACGAGCAGTACTTC	CASSWGPTYEQYF
TRBD2	few	TRBV19	TRBJ2-7	TGTGCCAGTAGTGCTTCTAGCGGGAGTGTGCCGAAACTTTCCTACGAGCAGTACTTC	CASSASSGSVPKLSYEQYF
-	-	TRBV15	TRBJ1-1	TGTGCCACCAGCCCAGATTTGAACACTGAAGCTTTCTTT	CATSPDLNTEAFF
-	-	TRBV5-1	TRBJ2-7	TGCGCCAGCAGCTTGTCCGCAGGGTACGAGCAGTACTTC	CASSLSAGYEQYF
TRBD1	-	TRBV13	TRBJ2-7	TGTGCCAGCAGCCCCGACAGGGCGTCTCTCTACGAGCAGTACTTC	CASSPDRASLYEQYF
TRBD2	-	TRBV5-1	TRBJ2-2	TGCGCCAGCAGCACCCCCGGCGGGGGTGGCGGGGAGCTGTTTTTT	CASSTPGGGGGELFF
TRBD1	few	TRBV6-5	TRBJ2-7	TGTGCCAGTTCTACAGGGGGAAACATCCACGAGCAGTACTTC	CASSTGGNIHEQYF
-	few	TRBV6-1	TRBJ2-5	TGTGCCAGCAGTGCAGGACTAGAGGGGGGAGAGACCCAGTACTTC	CASSAGLEGGETQYF
TRBD1	-	TRBV7-9	TRBJ2-1	TGTGCCAGCAGGCCAGGGGGCAATGAGCAGTTCTTC	CASRPGGNEQFF
TRBD1	few	TRBV29-1	TRBJ1-2	TGCAGCGCCACCGGGACAGAAGGCTATGGCTACACCTTC	CSATGTEGYGYTF
TRBD2	few	TRBV9	TRBJ2-7	TGTGCCAGCAGCGTATCGCGGGAGGGCCTTGTCAGCGAGCAGTACTTC	CASSVSREGLVSEQYF
TRBD1	few	TRBV7-9	TRBJ1-5	TGTGCCAGCAGCCAACTAGGGACAGGGAGTCAGCCCCAGCATTTT	CASSQLGTGSQPQHF
TRBD1	-	TRBV6-5	TRBJ2-2	TGTGCCAGCAGTCAGGGGGCAGCAAACACCGGGGAGCTGTTTTTT	CASSQGAANTGELFF